The TCR beta chain under discussion was sequenced for a study of blood T cell repertoires in COVID-19. Overall study context: Samples came from the United States, Italy and Spain, spanning acute and convalescent COVID-19. The analysed material was cDNA or gDNA that came from T cells, B-cell-depleted T cells, or PBMCs.

The CDR3 extends over 15 amino acids. From germline, CDR1 is SGHTS and CDR2 YDEGEE. The V and J ends lost 2 bases and 10 bases respectively, with 18 bases between them. Authors' methods: From reference gene primer amplification, estimates of nucleated cell counts were derived. Method: immunoSEQ multiplex PCR; TCRdb's copy keeps in-frame clones and lacks some. V and J calls and clone size are given by that table; D and trimming were obtained from the DNA. The sample holds 200,000 to 250,000 clones, 70% to 85% seen once. This TCR came from a woman of 80 years or more with acute or convalescent COVID-19. The chain combines TRBV5-8 with TRBJ1-4, with D possibly being TRBD1 (5 bases). Sequenced input: peripheral blood. Here the CDR3 DNA reads TGTGCCAGCAGCTTATTAATCTCAGGGAAGGGAAAACTGTTTTTT. Its translation is CASSLLISGKGKLFF.